This T cell receptor beta chain was captured by sequencing in a study of T cells in Graves' hyperthyroidism and ophthalmopathy. This clonotype has a handful of counts. Antigen unknown. General study results and limits: Ophthalmopathy was separated from stable hyperthyroidism by a 13 V-J model.

Disease lasting under 3 months, a NOSPECS grade of at least 4, and a Clinical Activity Score of at least 3 were features of the ophthalmopathy patients. Orbital computed tomography and thyroid ultrasound, together with serum TRAb and thyroxine and clinical symptoms, were used for diagnoses. About 10 ml of fresh peripheral blood supplied the PBMCs. Germline V gene sequence: CDR1 MDHEN, CDR2 SYDVKM. V lost 1 base, J lost 6 bases, and 12 bases lay in between. This CDR3 is 14 amino acids long. RNA transcripts were the template for amplifying TCR beta CDR3 regions. First-round RT-PCR of the TCR CDR3 relied on the HTBI primer set. TCRdb re-called the multiplex PCR reads with MiXCR, one entry per CDR3 protein. The repertoire holds over 350,000 distinct CDR3 sequences, with approximately 17% as singletons.

This TCR was recovered from a man aged 18 to 30 with Graves' ophthalmopathy. Material: blood. The V gene is TRBV28, the J gene TRBJ1-2; D is unclear. For the CDR3, the DNA is TGTGCCAGCAGTTTATATACCCTACCGGATGGCTACACCTTC. Translating gives CASSLYTLPDGYTF.